The present entry profiles one T cell receptor (beta chain) with its context. This specimen belongs to a study of blood T cell repertoires in COVID-19. Study summary: Samples taken during acute and convalescent COVID-19 were collected in the United States, Italy and Spain.

Repertoires were generated with immunoSEQ multiplex PCR, while TCRdb's copy carries only in-frame clones and drops some. The sample yields hundreds of thousands of clones, 82% seen once. Trimming removed 5 bases from V and 8 bases from J, with 21 bases in between. The CDR3 runs 15 residues. Germline V gives CDR1 LNHDA, CDR2 SQIVND (reference sequence). The rearrangement links TRBV19 to TRBJ1-2; D is undetermined. Sequenced: PBMCs or T cells enriched from blood (not recorded which). The source is a man in his forties who had been exposed to COVID-19. CDR3 amino acids: CASSSPPTGRGGYTF. CDR3 bases: TGTGCCAGTAGTTCCCCCCCCACGGGGAGAGGAGGCTACACCTTC.